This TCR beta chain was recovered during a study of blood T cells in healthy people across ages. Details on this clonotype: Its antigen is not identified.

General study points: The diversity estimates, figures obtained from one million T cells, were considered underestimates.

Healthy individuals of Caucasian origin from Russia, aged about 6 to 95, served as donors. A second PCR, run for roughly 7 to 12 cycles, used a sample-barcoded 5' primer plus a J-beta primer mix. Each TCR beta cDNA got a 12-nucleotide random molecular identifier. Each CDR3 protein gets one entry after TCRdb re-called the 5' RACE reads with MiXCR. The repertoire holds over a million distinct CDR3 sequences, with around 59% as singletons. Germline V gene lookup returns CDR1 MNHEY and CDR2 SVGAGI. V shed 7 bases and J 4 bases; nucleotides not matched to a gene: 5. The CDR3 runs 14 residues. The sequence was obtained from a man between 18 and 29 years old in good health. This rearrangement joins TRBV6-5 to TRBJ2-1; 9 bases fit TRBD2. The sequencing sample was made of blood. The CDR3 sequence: CASTSLAGYNEQFF. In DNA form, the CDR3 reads TGTGCCAGCACCTCTCTAGCGGGATACAATGAGCAGTTCTTC.